This TCR beta chain was sequenced in a study of beta chain features in type 1 diabetes. The authors reverse transcribed all of the isolated RNA, so sequencing captured expressed TCRB transcripts. Assay used: immunoSEQ multiplex PCR; TCRdb lists only in-frame clones, some missing. Here the sample spans 35,000 or so clones, approximately 60% being singletons. Note on this clone: What it recognizes is unknown.

Whole-study results and caveats: When cDNA is sequenced, cells with high TCR expression could be over-represented. Type 1 diabetes patients showed fewer insertions and more deletions at VDJ junctions.

This CDR3 region has 13 residues. Germline lookup yields CDR1 SGHNT and CDR2 YYREEE (reference sequence). V gave up 4 bases and J gave up 5 bases; unmatched junction bases: 4. One heparinised blood draw, averaging about 0.11 L, came from each donor. Stem cell-like memory, regulatory, central memory and naive CD4+ cells were sorted via CD45RO/CCR7/CD25/CD127/CD95/CD27. The source material was Tregs from blood. This receptor was taken from a woman in her 30s in good health. This chain joins TRBV5-4 and TRBJ2-7; TRBD2 aligns across 9 bases. This CDR3 reads CASSKAGGDEQYF. CDR3 in DNA: TGTGCCAGCAGCAAAGCGGGAGGCGACGAGCAGTACTTC.